The clone carrying this TCR beta chain appeared a few times. What it binds is unknown. The sample belongs to a study of cytomegalovirus exposure and HLA in healthy donors. 60 Vbeta and 13 Jbeta primers were used in PCR. The data were produced by immunoSEQ multiplex PCR, yet TCRdb's version contains in-frame clones alone and is incomplete. The sample gives over 150,000 clones, 68% of which show up once; 1.3% to 1.5% is in the top ten. This CDR3 is built from 15 residues. CDR1 and CDR2 from the germline V gene are SGHRS and YFSETQ. The ends were cut back, 3 bases at V and 1 base at J, with 13 bases in the middle. Whole-study results and caveats: Cytomegalovirus status was reportedly diagnosed by the classifier with high specificity and sensitivity.

J is TRBJ1-1 and V is TRBV5-1, with D possibly being TRBD1 (5 bases). The receptor comes from a man between 45 and 60 years old in good health and CMV-seronegative. The sequencing input was PBMCs. The chain's CDR3 is CASSSNRGGNTEAFF. For the CDR3, the DNA is TGCGCCAGCAGCTCGAATCGGGGGGGGAACACTGAAGCTTTCTTT.